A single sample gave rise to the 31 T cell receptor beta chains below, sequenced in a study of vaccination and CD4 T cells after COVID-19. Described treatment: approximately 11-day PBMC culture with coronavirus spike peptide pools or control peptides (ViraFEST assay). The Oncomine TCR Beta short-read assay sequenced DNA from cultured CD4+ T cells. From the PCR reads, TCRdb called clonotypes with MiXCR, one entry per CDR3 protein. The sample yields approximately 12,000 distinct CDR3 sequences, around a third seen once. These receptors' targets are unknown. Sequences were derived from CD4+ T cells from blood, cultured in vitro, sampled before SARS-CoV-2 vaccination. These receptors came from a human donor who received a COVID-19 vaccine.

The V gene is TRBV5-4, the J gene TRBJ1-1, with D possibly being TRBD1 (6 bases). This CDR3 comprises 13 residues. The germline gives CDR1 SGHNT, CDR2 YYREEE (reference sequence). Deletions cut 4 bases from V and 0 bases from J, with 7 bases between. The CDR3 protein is CASSQGLNTEAFF. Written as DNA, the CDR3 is TGTGCCAGCAGCCAGGGGCTGAACACTGAAGCTTTCTTT.

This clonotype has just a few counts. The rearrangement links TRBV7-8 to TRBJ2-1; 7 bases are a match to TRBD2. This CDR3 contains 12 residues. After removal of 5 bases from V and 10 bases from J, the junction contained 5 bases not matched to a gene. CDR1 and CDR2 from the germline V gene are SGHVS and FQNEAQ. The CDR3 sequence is CASSPSSGEQFF. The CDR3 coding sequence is TGTGCCAGCAGCCCCTCTAGCGGAGAGCAGTTCTTC.

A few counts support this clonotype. CDR3 nucleotide sequence: TGTGCCAGCAGCTTGGCGCAGGAGGACTCTGCTGAAGCTTTCTTT. Translated, it gives CASSLAQEDSAEAFF. V and J are TRBV5-4 and TRBJ1-1; D unresolved. V dropped 0 bases and J dropped 6 bases, with 15 bases sitting between them. The CDR3 runs 15 residues. In germline, CDR1 is SGHNT, CDR2 YYREEE (reference sequence).

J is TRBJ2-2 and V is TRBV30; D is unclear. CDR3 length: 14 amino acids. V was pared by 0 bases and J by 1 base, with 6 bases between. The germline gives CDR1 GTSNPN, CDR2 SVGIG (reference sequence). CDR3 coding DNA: TGTGCCTGGAGTGTGAGGCAGAACACCGGGGAGCTGTTTTTT. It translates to CAWSVRQNTGELFF.

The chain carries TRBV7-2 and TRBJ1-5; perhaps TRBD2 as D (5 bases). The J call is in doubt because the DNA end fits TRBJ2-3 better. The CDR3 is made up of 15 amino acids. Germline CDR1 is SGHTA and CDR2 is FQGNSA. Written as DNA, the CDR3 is TGTGCCAGCAGCGACCAGTCGGGATCAAATCAGCCCCAGTATTTT. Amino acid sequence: CASSDQSGSNQPQYF.

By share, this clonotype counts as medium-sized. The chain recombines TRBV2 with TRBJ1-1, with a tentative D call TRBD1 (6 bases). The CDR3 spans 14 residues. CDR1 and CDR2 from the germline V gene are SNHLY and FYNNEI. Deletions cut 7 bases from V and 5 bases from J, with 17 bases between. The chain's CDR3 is CASNKGVTLTEAFF. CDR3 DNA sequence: TGTGCCAGCAATAAGGGGGTGACGCTAACTGAAGCTTTCTTT.

The CDR3 bases are TGTGCCAGCAAAGGACGGGACTACGAGCAGTACTTC. The encoded protein is CASKGRDYEQYF. The gene calls are TRBV12-3 or TRBV12-4 and TRBJ2-7, with D possibly TRBD2 on 5 matching bases. This CDR3 has 12 amino acids. Trimming took off 7 bases at V and 3 bases at J, with 10 bases between the two ends.

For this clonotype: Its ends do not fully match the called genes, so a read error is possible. This chain's CDR3 is CASSLAGGTGYNEQFF. In DNA, the CDR3 is TGTGCCAGCAGCTTAGCTGGCGGGACAGGGTACAATGAACAGTTCTTC. The chain combines TRBV7-3 with TRBJ2-1; TRBD1 agrees at 9 bases. Germline V gives CDR1 SGHTA, CDR2 FQGTGA. This CDR3 has 16 amino acids.

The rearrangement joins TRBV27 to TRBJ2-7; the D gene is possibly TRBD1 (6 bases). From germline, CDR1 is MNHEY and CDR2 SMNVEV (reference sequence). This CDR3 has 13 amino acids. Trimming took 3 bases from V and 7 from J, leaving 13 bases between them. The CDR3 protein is CASSFGQMGEQYF. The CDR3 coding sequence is TGTGCCAGCAGTTTCGGACAGATGGGGGAGCAGTACTTC.

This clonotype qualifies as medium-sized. DNA for the CDR3: TGTGCCTGGAAAGGGGGACCTAATCAGCCCCAGCATTTT. Translated: CAWKGGPNQPQHF. The chain has TRBV30 and TRBJ1-5; perhaps TRBD1 as D (6 bases). Germline V lookup: CDR1 GTSNPN, CDR2 SVGIG (reference sequence). The CDR3 loop spans 13 amino acids. The ends were cut back, 4 bases at V and 4 bases at J, with 11 bases in the middle.

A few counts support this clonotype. The CDR3 DNA is TGTGCCATCAGTGAGTCTCGGACAGCGACGGCCTATGGCTACACCTTC. This encodes CAISESRTATAYGYTF. The gene calls are TRBV10-3 and TRBJ1-2; weak D call: TRBD1 (6 bases). V dropped 0 bases and J dropped 4 bases, with 15 bases sitting between them. The CDR3 covers 16 residues. From germline, CDR1 is ENHRY and CDR2 SYGVKD.

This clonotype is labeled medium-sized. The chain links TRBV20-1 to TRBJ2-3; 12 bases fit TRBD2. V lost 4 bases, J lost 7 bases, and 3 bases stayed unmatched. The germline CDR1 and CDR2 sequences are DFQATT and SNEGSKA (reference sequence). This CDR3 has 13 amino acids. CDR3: CSAMTSGGYTQYF. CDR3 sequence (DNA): TGCAGTGCTATGACTAGCGGGGGATATACGCAGTATTTT.

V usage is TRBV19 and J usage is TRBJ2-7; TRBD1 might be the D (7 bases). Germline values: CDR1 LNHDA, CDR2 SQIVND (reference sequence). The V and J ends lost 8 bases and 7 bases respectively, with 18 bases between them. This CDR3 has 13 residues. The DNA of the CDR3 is TGTGCCAGTGCGGGACAGATGTCTCGTGAGCAGTACTTC. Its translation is CASAGQMSREQYF.

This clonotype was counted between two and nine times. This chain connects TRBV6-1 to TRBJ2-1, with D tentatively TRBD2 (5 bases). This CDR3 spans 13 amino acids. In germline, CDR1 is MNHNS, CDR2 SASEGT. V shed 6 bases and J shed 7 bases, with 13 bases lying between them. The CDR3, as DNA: TGTGCCAGCAGCCAGCACGGGGTAAATGAGCAGTTCTTC. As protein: CASSQHGVNEQFF.

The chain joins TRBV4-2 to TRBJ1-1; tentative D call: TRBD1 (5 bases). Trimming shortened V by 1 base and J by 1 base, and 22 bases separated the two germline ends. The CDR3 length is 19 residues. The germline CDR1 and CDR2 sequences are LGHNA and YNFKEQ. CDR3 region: CASSQVSRILQGWNTEAFF. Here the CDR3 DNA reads TGTGCCAGCAGCCAAGTTTCACGAATACTTCAGGGATGGAACACTGAAGCTTTCTTT.

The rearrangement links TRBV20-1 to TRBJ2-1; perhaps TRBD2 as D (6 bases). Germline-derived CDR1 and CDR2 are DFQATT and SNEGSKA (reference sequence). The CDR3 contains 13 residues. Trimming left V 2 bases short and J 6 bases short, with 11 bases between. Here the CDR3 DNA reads TGCAGTGCTAGACTAGCGAGTCGCAATGAGCAGTTCTTC. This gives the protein CSARLASRNEQFF.

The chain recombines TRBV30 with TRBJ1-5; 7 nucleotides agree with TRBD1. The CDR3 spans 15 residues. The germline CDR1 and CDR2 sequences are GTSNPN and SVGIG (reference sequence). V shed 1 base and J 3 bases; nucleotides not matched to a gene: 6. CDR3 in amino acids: CAWSGGRGDNQPQHF. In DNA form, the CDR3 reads TGTGCCTGGAGTGGGGGCAGGGGGGACAATCAGCCCCAGCATTTT.

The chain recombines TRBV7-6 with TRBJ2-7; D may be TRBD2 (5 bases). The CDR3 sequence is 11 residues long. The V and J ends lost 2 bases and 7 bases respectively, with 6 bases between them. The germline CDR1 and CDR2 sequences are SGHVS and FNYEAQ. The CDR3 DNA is TGTGCCAGCAGCTTACGGGATGAGCAGTACTTC. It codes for CASSLRDEQYF.

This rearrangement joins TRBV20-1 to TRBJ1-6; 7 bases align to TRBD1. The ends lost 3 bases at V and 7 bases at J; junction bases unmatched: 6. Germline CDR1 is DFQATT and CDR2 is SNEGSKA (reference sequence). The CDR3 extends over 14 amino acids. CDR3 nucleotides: TGCAGTGCTAGTGGGGACAGCGGCAATTCACCCCTCCACTTT. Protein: CSASGDSGNSPLHF.

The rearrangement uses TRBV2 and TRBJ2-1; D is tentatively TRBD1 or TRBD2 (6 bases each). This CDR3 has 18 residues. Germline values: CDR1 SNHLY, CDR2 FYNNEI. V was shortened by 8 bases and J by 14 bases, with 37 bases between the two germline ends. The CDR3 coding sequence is TGTGCCAGCCGGTCGGGTCACGGGGGCCACCTATCCACAATGAGGGAGTTCTTC. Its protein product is CASRSGHGGHLSTMREFF.

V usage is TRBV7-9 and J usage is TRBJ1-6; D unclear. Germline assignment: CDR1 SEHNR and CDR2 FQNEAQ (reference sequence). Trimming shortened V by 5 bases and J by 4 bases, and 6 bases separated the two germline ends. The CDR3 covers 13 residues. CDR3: CASSEKYNSPLHF. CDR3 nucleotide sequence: TGTGCCAGCAGCGAAAAATATAATTCACCCCTCCACTTT. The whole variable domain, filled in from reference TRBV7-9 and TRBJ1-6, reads DTGVSQNPRHKITKRGQNVTFRCDPISEHNRLYWYRQTLGQGPEFLTYFQNEAQLEKSRLLSDRFSAERPKGSFSTLEIQRTEQGDSAMYLCASSEKYNSPLHFGNGTRLTVT.

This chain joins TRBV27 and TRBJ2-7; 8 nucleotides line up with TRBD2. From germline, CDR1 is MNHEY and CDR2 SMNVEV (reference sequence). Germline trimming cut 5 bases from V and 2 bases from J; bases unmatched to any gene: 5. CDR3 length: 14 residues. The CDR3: CASSLGGATYEQYF. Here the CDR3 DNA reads TGTGCCAGCAGTCTCGGGGGGGCTACCTACGAGCAGTACTTC.

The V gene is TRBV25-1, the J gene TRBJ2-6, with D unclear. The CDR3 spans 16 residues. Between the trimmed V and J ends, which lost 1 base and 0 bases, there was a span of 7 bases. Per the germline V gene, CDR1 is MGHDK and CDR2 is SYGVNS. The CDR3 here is CASSESRGSGANVLTF. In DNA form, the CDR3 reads TGTGCCAGCAGTGAATCTAGAGGCTCTGGGGCCAACGTCCTGACTTTC.

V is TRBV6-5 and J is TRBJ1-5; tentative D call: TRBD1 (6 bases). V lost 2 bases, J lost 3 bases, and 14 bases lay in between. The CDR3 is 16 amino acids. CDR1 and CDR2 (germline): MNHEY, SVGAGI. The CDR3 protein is CASSYPAGGLNQPQHF. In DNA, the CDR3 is TGTGCCAGCAGTTACCCCGCCGGGGGGCTCAATCAGCCCCAGCATTTT.

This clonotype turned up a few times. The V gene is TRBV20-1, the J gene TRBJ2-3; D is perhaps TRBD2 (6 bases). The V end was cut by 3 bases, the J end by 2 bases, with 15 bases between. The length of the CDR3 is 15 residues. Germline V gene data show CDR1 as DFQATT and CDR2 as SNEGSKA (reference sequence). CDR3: CSARGLGGYTDTQYF. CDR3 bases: TGCAGTGCTAGGGGGCTCGGGGGTTACACAGATACGCAGTATTTT.

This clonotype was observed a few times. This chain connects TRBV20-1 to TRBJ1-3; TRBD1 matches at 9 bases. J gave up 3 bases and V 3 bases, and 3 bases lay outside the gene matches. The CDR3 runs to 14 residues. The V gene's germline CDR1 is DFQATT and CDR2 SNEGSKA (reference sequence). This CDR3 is CSARETGGGNTIYF. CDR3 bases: TGCAGTGCTAGGGAGACAGGGGGTGGAAACACCATATATTTT.

For the CDR3, the DNA is TGTGCCAGCAGATTGGGGGAGGGGAGCTATAATTCACCCCTCCACTTT. This gives the protein CASRLGEGSYNSPLHF. The genes are TRBV25-1 and TRBJ1-6; possibly TRBD1 for D (5 bases). Germline loops: CDR1 MGHDK, CDR2 SYGVNS. Between the trimmed V and J ends, which lost 6 bases and 3 bases, there was a span of 15 bases. The CDR3 runs to 16 residues.

CDR3 in DNA: TGTGCCAGTACTATTTGGGGGGACGGCGGTCAGCCCCAGCATTTT. This codes for CASTIWGDGGQPQHF. V is TRBV19 and J is TRBJ1-5, with D tentatively TRBD1 (5 bases). The germline V and J ends were trimmed by 7 bases and 6 bases, with 19 bases remaining between them. The CDR3 sequence is 15 residues long. Germline CDR1 and CDR2: LNHDA and SQIVND (reference sequence). The full variable domain, completed using reference TRBV19 and TRBJ1-5, is DGGITQSPKYLFRKEGQNVTLSCEQNLNHDAMYWYRQDPGQGLRLIYYSQIVNDFQKGDIAEGYSVSREKKESFPLTVTSAQKNPTAFYLCASTIWGDGGQPQHFGDGTRLSIL.

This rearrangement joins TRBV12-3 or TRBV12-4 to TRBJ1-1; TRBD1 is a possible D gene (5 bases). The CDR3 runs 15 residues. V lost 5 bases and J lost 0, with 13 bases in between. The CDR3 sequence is CASSSYGAMNTEAFF. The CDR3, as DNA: TGTGCCAGCAGTAGCTACGGGGCCATGAACACTGAAGCTTTCTTT.

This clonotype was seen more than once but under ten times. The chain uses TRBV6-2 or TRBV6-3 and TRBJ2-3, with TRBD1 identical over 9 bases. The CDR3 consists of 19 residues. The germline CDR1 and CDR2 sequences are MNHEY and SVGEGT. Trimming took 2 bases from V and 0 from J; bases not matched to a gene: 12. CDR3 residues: CASSYPGTGYSVSTDTQYF. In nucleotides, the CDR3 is TGTGCCAGCAGTTACCCCGGGACAGGGTATTCTGTCAGCACAGATACGCAGTATTTT.

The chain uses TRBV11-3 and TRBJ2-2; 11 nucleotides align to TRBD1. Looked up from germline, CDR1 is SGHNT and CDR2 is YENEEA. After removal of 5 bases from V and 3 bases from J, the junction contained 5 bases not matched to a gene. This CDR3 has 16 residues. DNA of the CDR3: TGTGCCAGCAGCCTCGGGACAGGGGGGTACACCGGGGAGCTGTTTTTT. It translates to CASSLGTGGYTGELFF.